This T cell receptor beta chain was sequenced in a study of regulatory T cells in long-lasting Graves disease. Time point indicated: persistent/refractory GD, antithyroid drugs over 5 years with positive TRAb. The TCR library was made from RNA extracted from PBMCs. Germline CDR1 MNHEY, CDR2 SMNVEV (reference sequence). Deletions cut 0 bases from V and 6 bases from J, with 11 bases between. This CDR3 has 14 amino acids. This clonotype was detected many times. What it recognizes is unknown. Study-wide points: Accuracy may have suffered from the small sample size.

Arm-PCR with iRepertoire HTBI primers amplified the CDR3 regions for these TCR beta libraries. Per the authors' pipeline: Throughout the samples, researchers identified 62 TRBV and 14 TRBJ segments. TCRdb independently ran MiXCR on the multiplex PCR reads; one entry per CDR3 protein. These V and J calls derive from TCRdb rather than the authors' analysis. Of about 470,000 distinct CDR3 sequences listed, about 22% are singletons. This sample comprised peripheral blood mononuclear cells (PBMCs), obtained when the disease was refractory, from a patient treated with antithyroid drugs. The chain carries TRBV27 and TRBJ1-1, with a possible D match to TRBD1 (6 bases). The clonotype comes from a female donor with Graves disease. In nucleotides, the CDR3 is TGTGCCAGCAGTTTATCCAGGGGAGGCCCTGAAGCTTTCTTT. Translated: CASSLSRGGPEAFF.